This T cell receptor (beta chain) was observed in a study of blood T cells in healthy people across ages. CDR3 size: 14 residues. Germline V gives CDR1 MNHEY, CDR2 SVGAGI. Trimming took off 5 bases at V and 2 bases at J, with 12 bases between the two ends. Using a J-beta primer mix together with a sample-barcoded 5' primer, a second PCR was run for roughly 6 to 11 cycles. One entry per CDR3 protein results from TCRdb running MiXCR on the 5' RACE reads. The data show approximately 1.5 million distinct CDR3 sequences, about 32% seen once. Study conclusions and caveats: Older age coincided with a roughly linear decline in TCR beta diversity per million T cells. Diversity was estimated from one million T cells, and these estimates were considered underestimates. Donors of long life had a larger count of naive CD4+ cells and greater diversity than aged donors.

With respect to this clonotype: Its antigen is not identified.

The TCR sequence derives from a woman aged 25 to 39 in good health. Sequenced material: blood. This chain links TRBV6-5 with TRBJ1-2; D uncertain. CDR3 region: CASSRDLSNYGYTF. The CDR3 DNA sequence: TGTGCCAGCAGTCGGGATCTGTCCAACTATGGCTACACCTTC.